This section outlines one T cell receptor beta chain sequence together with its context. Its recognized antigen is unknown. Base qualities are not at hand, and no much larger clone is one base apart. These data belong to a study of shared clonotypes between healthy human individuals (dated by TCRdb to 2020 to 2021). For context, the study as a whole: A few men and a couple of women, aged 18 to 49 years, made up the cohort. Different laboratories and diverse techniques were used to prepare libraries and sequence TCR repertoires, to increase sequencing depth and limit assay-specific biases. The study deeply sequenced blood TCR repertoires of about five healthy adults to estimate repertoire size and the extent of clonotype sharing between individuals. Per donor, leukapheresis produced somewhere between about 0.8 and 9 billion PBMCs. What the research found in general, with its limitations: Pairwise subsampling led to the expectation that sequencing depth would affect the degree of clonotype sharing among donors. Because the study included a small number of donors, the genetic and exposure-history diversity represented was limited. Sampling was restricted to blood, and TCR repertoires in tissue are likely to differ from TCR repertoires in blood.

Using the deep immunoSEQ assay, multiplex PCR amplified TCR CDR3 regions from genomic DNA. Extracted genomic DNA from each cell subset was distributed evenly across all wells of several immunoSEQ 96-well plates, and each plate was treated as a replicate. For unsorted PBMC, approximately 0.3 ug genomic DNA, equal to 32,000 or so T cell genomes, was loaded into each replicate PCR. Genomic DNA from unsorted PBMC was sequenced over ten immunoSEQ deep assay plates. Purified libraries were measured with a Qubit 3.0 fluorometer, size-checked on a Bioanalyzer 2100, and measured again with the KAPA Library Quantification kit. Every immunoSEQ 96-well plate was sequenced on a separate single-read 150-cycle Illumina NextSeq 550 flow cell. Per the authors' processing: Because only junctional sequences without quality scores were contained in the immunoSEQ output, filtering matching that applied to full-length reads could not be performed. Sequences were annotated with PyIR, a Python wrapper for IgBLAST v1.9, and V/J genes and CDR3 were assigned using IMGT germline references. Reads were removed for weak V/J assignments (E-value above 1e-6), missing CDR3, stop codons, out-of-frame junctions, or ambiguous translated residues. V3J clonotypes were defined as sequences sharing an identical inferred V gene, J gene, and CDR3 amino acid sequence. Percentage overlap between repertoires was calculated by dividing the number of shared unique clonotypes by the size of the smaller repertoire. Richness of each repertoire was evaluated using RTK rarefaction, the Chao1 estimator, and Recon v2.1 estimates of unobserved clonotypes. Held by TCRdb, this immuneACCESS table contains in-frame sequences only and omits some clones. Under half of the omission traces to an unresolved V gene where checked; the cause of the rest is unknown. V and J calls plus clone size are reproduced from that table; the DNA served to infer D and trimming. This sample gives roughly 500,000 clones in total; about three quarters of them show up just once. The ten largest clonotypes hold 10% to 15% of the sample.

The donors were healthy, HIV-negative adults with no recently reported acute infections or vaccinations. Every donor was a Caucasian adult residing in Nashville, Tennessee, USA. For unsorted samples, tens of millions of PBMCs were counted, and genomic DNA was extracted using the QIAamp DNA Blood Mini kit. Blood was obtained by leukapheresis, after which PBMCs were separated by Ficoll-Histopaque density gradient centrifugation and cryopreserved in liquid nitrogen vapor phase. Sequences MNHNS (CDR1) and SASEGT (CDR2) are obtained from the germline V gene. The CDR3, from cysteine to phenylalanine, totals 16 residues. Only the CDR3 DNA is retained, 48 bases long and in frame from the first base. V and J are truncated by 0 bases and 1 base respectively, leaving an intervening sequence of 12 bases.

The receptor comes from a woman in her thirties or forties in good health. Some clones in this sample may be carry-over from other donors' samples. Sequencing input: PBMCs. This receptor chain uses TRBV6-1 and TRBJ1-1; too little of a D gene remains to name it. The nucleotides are TGTGCCAGCAGTGAAGCGAGGGCAAGTTGGAACACTGAAGCTTTCTTT. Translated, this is CASSEARASWNTEAFF.